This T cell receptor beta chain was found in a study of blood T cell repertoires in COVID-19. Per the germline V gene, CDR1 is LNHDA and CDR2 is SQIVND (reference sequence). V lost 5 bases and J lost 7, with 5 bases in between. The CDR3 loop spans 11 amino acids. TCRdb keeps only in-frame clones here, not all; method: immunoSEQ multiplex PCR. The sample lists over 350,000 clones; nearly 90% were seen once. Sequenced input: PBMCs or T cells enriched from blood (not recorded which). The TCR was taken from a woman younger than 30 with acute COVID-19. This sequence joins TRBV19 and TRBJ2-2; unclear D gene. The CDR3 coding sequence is TGTGCCAGTAGTCGGTTCGGGGAGCTGTTTTTT. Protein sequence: CASSRFGELFF.